This T cell receptor beta chain was sequenced in a study of blood T cell repertoires in COVID-19 (dated by TCRdb to between 2020 and 2021). At the level of the whole study: Collaborator samples came from the United States, Italy and Spain and covered acute and convalescent phases of COVID-19. The prospective study material was composed of cDNA or gDNA derived from T cells, B-cell-depleted T cells, or PBMCs. Subjects who had been exposed to COVID-19, were actively infected with it, or had recovered from it provided the deeply sampled blood TCRbeta repertoires that made up the dataset. A freely available public database, intended as a resource for researchers studying the immune response to SARS-CoV-2, is where the repertoires were released. Samples came from the ongoing ImmuneRACE study (first 160 participants) plus 1,254 subjects from 6 global collaborators. The sample metadata nearly always contained a de-identified subject ID, COVID-19 status, age in years and sex. HLA class I and class II types, where available, came from metadata supplied by the sample provider rather than from assay-based typing. General study outcomes and caveats: The amount of clinical and demographic metadata varied by source and participant and was provided uncurated.

As to this clone: The clone's antigen remains unknown. There are no base qualities to consult, and no much larger clone falls within one base.

Participants in the prospective study were aged roughly 18 to 100 years, lived in about two dozen United States geographic areas, and enrolled through a virtual design. To assign participants to cohorts, the prospective study relied on clinical history that participants themselves reported in a screening survey and a study questionnaire. In the prospective study, mobile phlebotomists collected whole blood, serum and a nasopharyngeal or oropharyngeal swab from each participant. Participants in the prospective study had the option to provide additional blood draws and questionnaires over an approximately 2-month period. Blood samples from the prospective study were shipped frozen or at room temperature prior to DNA extraction. The CDR3 spans 12 residues, from the cysteine through the phenylalanine. The retained sequence is limited to the CDR3, 36 bases, with the frame set at the first base. The germline V gene gives CDR1 as SGHTA and CDR2 as FQGTGA. V drops 5 bases and J drops 7 bases, leaving 11 bases in between.

TCRbeta CDR3 regions were amplified from genomic DNA using the immunoSEQ Assay, a bias-controlled multiplex PCR. The study's own analysis went as follows. Within the assay, amplification of reference gene primers was used to estimate how many nucleated cells each sample contained. To quantify the absolute abundance of each unique TCRbeta CDR3 rearrangement, sequence reads were collapsed and filtered. Productive Simpson clonality was computed per sample as the square root of Simpson's diversity index over productive rearrangements. What TCRdb holds here is the immuneACCESS table cut down to in-frame rearrangements. Part of the clones is not present; checked against another copy, under half of the missing clones reflect an unresolved V gene, and the others are unexplained. From that table come the V and J calls and clone size; the DNA was used to work out D and trimming. The sample yields some 260,000 clones; approximately 90% were counted once. The top ten clonotypes cover about 6% of the sample.

Input material: PBMCs or T cells enriched from blood (not recorded which). This clonotype was obtained from a woman in her 30s with acute COVID-19. This chain joins TRBV7-3 to TRBJ1-2, with TRBD1 perhaps the D gene, on 6 matching bases. The DNA sequence follows: TGTGCCAGCAGCGCCACAGGGATTGGCTACACCTTC. Its coded protein is CASSATGIGYTF.